The 21 T cell receptor beta chains listed next were all sequenced from one sample in a study of blood T cell repertoires in COVID-19. Clones were sequenced by immunoSEQ multiplex PCR, and TCRdb holds only the in-frame ones, with some missing. The table lists a few hundred thousand clones, roughly 89% of them singletons. The source material was PBMCs or T cells enriched from blood (not recorded which). Receptors were obtained from a woman aged 45-59 years who had been exposed to COVID-19.

The chain links TRBV28 to TRBJ1-5; D possibly corresponds to TRBD1 (6 bases). Deletions cut 10 bases from V and 3 bases from J, with 16 bases between. This CDR3 comprises 14 residues. Germline values: CDR1 MDHEN, CDR2 SYDVKM. CDR3 nucleotide sequence: TGTGCCACCTCGAGGGGGTGGCCCAATCAGCCCCAGCATTTT. This sequence encodes CATSRGWPNQPQHF.

This clone has a single count. The chain employs TRBV4-1 and TRBJ1-5; 8 bases are a match to TRBD1. Trimming at V came to 4 bases and at J to 6 bases, leaving 17 bases not matched to a gene. The V gene's germline CDR1 is MGHRA and CDR2 YSYEKL. This CDR3 region has 18 residues. The CDR3 loop reads CASSPATKGHRGIQPQHF. The CDR3 nucleotides read TGCGCCAGCAGCCCCGCCACAAAAGGCCACAGGGGGATTCAGCCCCAGCATTTT.

The sample holds one count of this clone. The CDR3 reads CASSLGLAGGYNTDTQYF. CDR3 coding DNA: TGTGCCAGCAGCCTGGGACTAGCGGGGGGTTATAACACAGATACGCAGTATTTT. V and J are TRBV7-9 and TRBJ2-3; TRBD2 agrees at 15 bases. Unmatched junction bases numbered 8, after V lost 5 bases and J lost 2 bases. This CDR3 contains 18 residues. Germline V CDR1 and CDR2: SEHNR, FQNEAQ (reference sequence). Complete variable domain (other parts from reference TRBV7-9 and TRBJ2-3): DTGVSQNPRHKITKRGQNVTFRCDPISEHNRLYWYRQTLGQGPEFLTYFQNEAQLEKSRLLSDRFSAERPKGSFSTLEIQRTEQGDSAMYLCASSLGLAGGYNTDTQYFGPGTRLTVL.

J is TRBJ2-7 and V is TRBV7-2; TRBD1 aligns across 7 bases. The CDR3 has 15 residues. CDR1 is SGHTA, CDR2 FQGNSA, per germline. The V and J ends lost 4 bases and 1 base, in that order; junction bases with no gene match: 7. CDR3 in amino acids: CASSSRQGVSYEQYF. Here the CDR3 DNA reads TGTGCCAGCAGCTCAAGACAGGGAGTGTCCTACGAGCAGTACTTC.

CDR3 amino acids: CASRRVERHEQYF. CDR3 coding DNA: TGTGCCAGCAGGAGGGTAGAACGCCACGAGCAGTACTTC. The V gene is TRBV2, the J gene TRBJ2-7; a possible D gene is TRBD2 (5 bases). Germline assignment: CDR1 SNHLY and CDR2 FYNNEI. V was trimmed by 6 bases and J by 5 bases, leaving 14 bases between them. This CDR3 contains 13 residues.

CDR3 bases: TGTGCCAGCAGCCTGACAGGGGACTACGAGCAGTACTTC. Translation gives CASSLTGDYEQYF. The chain has TRBV2 and TRBJ2-7; TRBD1 matches 8 bases. Germline trimming cut 6 bases from V and 3 bases from J; bases unmatched to any gene: 4. This CDR3 is built from 13 residues. CDR1 is SNHLY and CDR2 is FYNNEI in the germline V gene.

V usage is TRBV6-5 and J usage is TRBJ2-4, with D possibly TRBD1 on 6 matching bases. CDR1 is MNHEY, CDR2 SVGAGI, per germline. Trimming pared 6 bases from V and 5 bases from J, leaving 14 bases between. The CDR3 length is 14 residues. The DNA of the CDR3 is TGTGCCAGCAGGCTGCGACAGGACCAAAACATTCAGTACTTC. It codes for CASRLRQDQNIQYF.

This clone was detected only once. The chain carries TRBV4-2 and TRBJ2-3; 10 bases fit TRBD2. CDR1 is LGHNA and CDR2 is YNFKEQ in the germline V gene. The length of the CDR3 is 16 residues. The ends lost 3 bases at V and 1 base at J; junction bases unmatched: 4. DNA of the CDR3: TGTGCCAGCAGCCAGGCCGGGACTAGCGGCACAGATACGCAGTATTTT. It codes for CASSQAGTSGTDTQYF.

The V gene is TRBV3-1 (or the pseudogene TRBV3-2), the J gene TRBJ2-7; D gene ambiguous. The V gene lost 2 bases and the J gene lost 5 bases, with 13 bases spanning the gap. CDR1 and CDR2 from the germline V gene are LGHDT and YNNKEL (reference sequence). The CDR3 totals 14 residues. CDR3 nucleotides: TGTGCCAGCAGCCAATCTCCTACTCGCCACGAGCAGTACTTC. Protein product: CASSQSPTRHEQYF.

This chain connects TRBV7-9 to TRBJ2-3, with TRBD2 identical over 9 bases. V dropped 3 bases and J dropped 0; count of bases not matched to a gene: 1. The CDR3 has 15 amino acids. In germline, CDR1 is SEHNR, CDR2 FQNEAQ (reference sequence). The DNA of the CDR3 is TGTGCCAGCAGCTTTGGACTAGCGAGCACAGATACGCAGTATTTT. It specifies CASSFGLASTDTQYF.

This chain links TRBV6-1 with TRBJ1-2; the D gene is possibly TRBD1 (6 bases). The CDR3 contains 16 residues. CDR1 is MNHNS and CDR2 is SASEGT in the germline V gene. V lost 1 base and J lost 6, with 18 bases in between. The CDR3, as DNA: TGTGCCAGCAGTGAAGTTTTGTCAGGGGAACGGGATGGCTACACCTTC. The encoded protein is CASSEVLSGERDGYTF.

This rearrangement joins TRBV11-2 to TRBJ2-5; 12 bases map to TRBD1. Germline V lookup: CDR1 SGHAT, CDR2 FQNNGV. V gave up 1 base and J gave up 4 bases; unmatched junction bases: 4. CDR3 size: 16 residues. CDR3 region: CASSLGDRGPGETQYF. As DNA, the CDR3 is TGTGCCAGCAGCTTAGGGGACAGGGGGCCAGGAGAGACCCAGTACTTC.

The CDR3 sequence: CASSSPLTGGLYNEQFF. The CDR3 nucleotides read TGTGCCAGCAGTTCTCCTTTGACGGGGGGCCTCTACAATGAGCAGTTCTTC. The chain uses TRBV27 and TRBJ2-1; D may be TRBD2 (7 bases). Trimming shortened V by 4 bases and J by 3 bases, and 19 bases separated the two germline ends. CDR1 and CDR2 (germline): MNHEY, SMNVEV (reference sequence). This CDR3 has 17 residues.

The gene calls are TRBV5-1 and TRBJ2-2; TRBD1 is a possible D gene (5 bases). Trimming took off 6 bases at V and 1 base at J, with 7 bases between the two ends. Per germline, CDR1 SGHRS and CDR2 YFSETQ. The CDR3 is made up of 13 amino acids. The CDR3: CASKTENTGELFF. The DNA for the CDR3 is TGCGCCAGCAAGACAGAGAACACCGGGGAGCTGTTTTTT.

This clone has only one observation. V is TRBV5-6 and J is TRBJ2-4; 9 bases line up with TRBD1. The CDR3 covers 15 residues. CDR1 and CDR2 (germline): SGHDT, YYEEEE. With 4 bases clipped from V and 5 bases from J, the junction kept 7 bases outside the gene matches. In nucleotides, the CDR3 is TGTGCCAGCAGCAGACAGGGGGTCCATGAAAACATTCAGTACTTC. It translates to CASSRQGVHENIQYF.

This clone was observed once. The V gene is TRBV21-1, the J gene TRBJ2-1; the table's D call, TRBD1, has no DNA check behind it. TRBV21-1 is deemed a pseudogene. The CDR3 consists of 17 residues. The CDR3 DNA reads as TGTGCCAGCAGCCGGCGGACAGAGAAGGGTTCCTACAATGAGCAGTTCTTC. It translates to CASSRRTEKGSYNEQFF.

The J gene is TRBJ2-2, the V gene TRBV29-1, with D possibly being TRBD2 (7 bases). The V end lost 3 bases, the J end lost 5 bases, and 13 bases lay between the germline ends. The CDR3 has 14 amino acids. Germline assignment: CDR1 SQVTM and CDR2 ANQGSEA. In nucleotides, the CDR3 is TGCAGCGTTGATCTCGGGGGGCGTACCGGGGAGCTGTTTTTT. Translation: CSVDLGGRTGELFF.

This chain connects TRBV5-1 to TRBJ1-2; D gene uncertain. CDR1 and CDR2 from the germline V gene are SGHRS and YFSETQ. The germline V and J ends were trimmed by 0 bases and 4 bases, with 13 bases remaining between them. CDR3 size: 15 residues. The DNA for the CDR3 is TGCGCCAGCAGCTTGGGGCACGCAATAACCTATGGCTACACCTTC. Translation: CASSLGHAITYGYTF.

CDR3 sequence (DNA): TGTGCCAGCAGCTTAGATAGGGGGCAGGGAAACACCATATATTTT. Translated, it gives CASSLDRGQGNTIYF. The chain employs TRBV7-2 and TRBJ1-3; the match to TRBD1 covers 7 bases. Germline loops: CDR1 SGHTA, CDR2 FQGNSA. The junction had 4 bases not matched to a gene; V was cut back by 1 base and J by 4 bases. This CDR3 has 15 amino acids.

The chain recombines TRBV27 with TRBJ1-1; no firm D call. Deletions cut 6 bases from V and 4 bases from J, with 12 bases between. CDR3 length: 13 amino acids. Germline CDR1 MNHEY, CDR2 SMNVEV (reference sequence). CDR3 nucleotides: TGTGCCAGCAGCCGGGGTAGGAGCACTGAAGCTTTCTTT. Translating gives CASSRGRSTEAFF.

This rearrangement joins TRBV7-2 to TRBJ1-2; 10 positions match TRBD1. The V and J ends lost 4 bases and 8 bases, in that order; junction bases with no gene match: 10. Germline V gene sequence: CDR1 SGHTA, CDR2 FQGNSA. CDR3 length: 15 residues. CDR3: CASSSAGTGAYGYTF. In DNA form, the CDR3 reads TGTGCCAGCAGCTCCGCGGGGACAGGGGCTTACGGCTACACCTTC.